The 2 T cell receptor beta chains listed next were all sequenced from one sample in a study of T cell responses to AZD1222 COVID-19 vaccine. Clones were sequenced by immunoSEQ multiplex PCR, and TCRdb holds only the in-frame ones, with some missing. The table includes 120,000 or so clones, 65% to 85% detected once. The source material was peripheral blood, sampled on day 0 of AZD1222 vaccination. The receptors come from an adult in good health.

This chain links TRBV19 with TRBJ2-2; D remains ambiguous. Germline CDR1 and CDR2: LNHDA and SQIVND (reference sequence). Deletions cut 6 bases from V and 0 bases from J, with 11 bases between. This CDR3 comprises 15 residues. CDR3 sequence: CASRDEGSNTGELFF. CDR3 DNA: TGTGCCAGTAGAGATGAAGGTTCGAACACCGGGGAGCTGTTTTTT.

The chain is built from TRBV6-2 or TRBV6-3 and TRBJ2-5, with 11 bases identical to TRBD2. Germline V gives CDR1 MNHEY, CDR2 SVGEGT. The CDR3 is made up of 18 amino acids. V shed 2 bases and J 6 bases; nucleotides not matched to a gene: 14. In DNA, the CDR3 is TGTGCCAGCAGTTACGTTAGTAGGCGGCTAGCGGGGGGAAAGACCCAGTACTTC. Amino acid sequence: CASSYVSRRLAGGKTQYF.